The T cell receptor (beta chain) under discussion was sequenced for a study of blood T cells in healthy people across ages. Study-level points and caveats: TCR beta diversity per million T cells fell roughly linearly with age. Estimates based on one million T cells were treated as lower bounds.

Comment on this clonotype: Its target is unknown.

Sample-barcoded 5' priming and a J-beta primer mix drove a second PCR of roughly 6 to 12 cycles. Every sample produced at least 2.5 million CDR3-containing paired-end reads. TCRdb passed the 5' RACE reads through MiXCR, listing each CDR3 protein once. The sample consists of about 760,000 distinct CDR3 sequences, just over 55% of them appearing once. Every sample had a minimum of 7 million PBMCs isolated. The specimen was blood. This TCR came from a middle-aged man in good health.

The CDR3 here is CSAKGAGHRMADTQYF. CDR3 nucleotides: TGCAGCGCCAAGGGGGCAGGCCACCGGATGGCAGATACGCAGTATTTT. This chain joins TRBV29-1 and TRBJ2-3, with TRBD1 identical over 7 bases. V shed 7 bases and J 4 bases; nucleotides not matched to a gene: 17. The V gene's germline CDR1 is SQVTM and CDR2 ANQGSEA. The CDR3 spans 16 residues.